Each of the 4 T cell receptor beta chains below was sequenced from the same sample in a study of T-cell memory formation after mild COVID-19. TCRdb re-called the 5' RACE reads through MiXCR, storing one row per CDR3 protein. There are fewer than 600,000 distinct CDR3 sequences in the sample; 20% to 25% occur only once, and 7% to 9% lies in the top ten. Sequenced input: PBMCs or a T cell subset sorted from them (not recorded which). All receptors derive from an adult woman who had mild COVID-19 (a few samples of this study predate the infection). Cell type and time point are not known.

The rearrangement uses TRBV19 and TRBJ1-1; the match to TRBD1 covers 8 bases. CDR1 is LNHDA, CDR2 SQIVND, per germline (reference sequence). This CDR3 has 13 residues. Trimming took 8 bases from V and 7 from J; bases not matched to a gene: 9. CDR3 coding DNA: TGTGCCAGTGACGTCGGGACAGGACTTGAAGCTTTCTTT. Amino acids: CASDVGTGLEAFF.

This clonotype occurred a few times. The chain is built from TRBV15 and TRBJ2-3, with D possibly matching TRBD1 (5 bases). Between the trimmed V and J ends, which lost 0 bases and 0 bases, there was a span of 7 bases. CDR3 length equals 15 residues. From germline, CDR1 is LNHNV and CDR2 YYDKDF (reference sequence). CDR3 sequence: CATSRDDSSTDTQYF. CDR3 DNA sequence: TGTGCCACCAGCAGAGATGACAGTAGCACAGATACGCAGTATTTT.

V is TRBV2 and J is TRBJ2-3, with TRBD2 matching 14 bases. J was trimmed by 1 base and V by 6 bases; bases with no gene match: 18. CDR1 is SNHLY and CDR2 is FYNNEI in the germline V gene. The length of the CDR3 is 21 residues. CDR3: CASRTKPLGLAGERRTDTQYF. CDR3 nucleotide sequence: TGTGCCAGCAGGACAAAACCGTTGGGACTAGCGGGAGAGAGGCGCACAGATACGCAGTATTTT.

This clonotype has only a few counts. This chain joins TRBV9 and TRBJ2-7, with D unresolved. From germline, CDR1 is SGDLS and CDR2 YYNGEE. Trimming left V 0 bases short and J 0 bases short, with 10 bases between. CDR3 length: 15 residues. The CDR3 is CASSVVASNSYEQYF. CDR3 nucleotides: TGTGCCAGCAGCGTAGTTGCCAGCAACTCCTACGAGCAGTACTTC.